This T cell receptor (beta chain) was retrieved from a study of blood T cells in healthy people across ages. The CDR3 consists of 16 residues. Germline CDR1 reads KGHDR; CDR2 reads SFDVKD. Samples each yielded at least 6 micrograms of total RNA. Next came a second PCR, run for 7 to 11 cycles, which used a sample-barcoded 5' primer along with a J-beta primer mix. One entry per CDR3 protein, called by TCRdb with MiXCR from the 5' RACE reads. The table lists over a million distinct CDR3 sequences, more than 35% of them singletons. Study conclusions and caveats: TCR beta diversity per million T cells fell roughly linearly with age.

About this clonotype itself: Its antigen is unknown. The junction departs from the called germline gene at one end, perhaps through a read error.

This TCR derives from a woman aged 55-69 years in good health. This chain connects TRBV24-1 to TRBJ2-1; 9 bases match TRBD2. Sequenced material: blood. CDR3 protein: CATSDLAGGNYNERFF. The CDR3 bases are TGTGCCACCAGTGATTTAGCGGGAGGAAACTACAATGAGCGGTTCTTC.